This T cell receptor beta chain was identified in a study of cytomegalovirus exposure and HLA in healthy donors. Study outcomes and limitations: Presence/absence results assume similar sequencing depth per donor, which may not hold. Association of around 17,000 TCR beta sequences with HLA alleles was found at 0.05 false discovery rate in a later analysis. Later work found that TCR association rates differed between HLA loci; DRB1 had the most and HLA-C the fewest. A prior analysis recorded that most TCR beta V segments were productive about 87% or about 30% of the time.

For this clone: Its antigen is unknown.

The CDR3 runs to 14 residues. V lost 2 bases and J lost 5; bases outside the gene matches: 5. Germline V CDR1 and CDR2: GTSNPN, SVGIG (reference sequence). In the PCR, 60 Vbeta and 13 Jbeta primers were used. Sequencing used immunoSEQ multiplex PCR; TCRdb keeps in-frame clones, though not all of them. The data hold 95,000 to 150,000 clones, with 7% to 9.5% observed a single time. Sequencing was performed on PBMCs. This sequence was found in a woman in her 40s in good health and CMV-seropositive. The chain links TRBV30 to TRBJ1-2; 10 positions agree with TRBD1. CDR3 protein: CAWSPGQGVYGYTF. As DNA, the CDR3 is TGTGCCTGGAGTCCCGGACAGGGGGTTTATGGCTACACCTTC.